A selection of T cell receptor beta chains follows, all from one sample in a study of T cell responses to AZD1222 COVID-19 vaccine. The repertoire was sequenced with immunoSEQ multiplex PCR; TCRdb's copy has only in-frame clones and lacks some. The data contain 150,000 to 200,000 clones, more than 80% of them singletons. The starting material was peripheral blood, obtained 28 days after the second dose of the MenACWY control vaccine. These receptors all come from an adult who received the MenACWY meningococcal vaccine as a control. CDR3s include the opening cysteine and the closing phenylalanine or tryptophan. Fields, in order: D gene, J gene, clone size, V gene, CDR3 DNA, CDR3 protein. The D gene is left open where the match is weak. Some rows have no size entry. The others give once, few or many, or a class for an expanded clone.

D gene: TRBD2
J gene: TRBJ2-7
clone size: .
V gene: TRBV19
CDR3 DNA: TGTGCCAGTAAGGACGGACTAGGCTCCTACGAGCAGTACTTC
CDR3 protein: CASKDGLGSYEQYF

D gene: .
J gene: TRBJ1-1
clone size: .
V gene: TRBV11-3
CDR3 DNA: TGTGCCAGCAGCCGAGACGGGGGTGAAGCTTTCTTT
CDR3 protein: CASSRDGGEAFF

D gene: TRBD1
J gene: TRBJ1-1
clone size: few
V gene: TRBV9
CDR3 DNA: TGTGCCAGCAGTGGGGGAACAGGGGGCAGGGTTGAAGCTTTCTTT
CDR3 protein: CASSGGTGGRVEAFF

D gene: .
J gene: TRBJ2-7
clone size: .
V gene: TRBV11-2
CDR3 DNA: TGTGCCAGCAGCTTACCCTTAGCATCCGAGCAGTACTTC
CDR3 protein: CASSLPLASEQYF

D gene: .
J gene: TRBJ1-4
clone size: .
V gene: TRBV5-1
CDR3 DNA: TGCGCCAGCAGCCCCCGGGACGGACTGACTAATGAAAAACTGTTTTTT
CDR3 protein: CASSPRDGLTNEKLFF

D gene: .
J gene: TRBJ2-3
clone size: .
V gene: TRBV11-3
CDR3 DNA: TGTGCCAGCAGCTTAGGGGGACTGAACACAGATACGCAGTATTTT
CDR3 protein: CASSLGGLNTDTQYF

D gene: TRBD1
J gene: TRBJ2-7
clone size: few
V gene: TRBV7-9
CDR3 DNA: TGTGCCAGCAGCCCCCGGACAGGGGAAGGCTACGAGCAGTACTTC
CDR3 protein: CASSPRTGEGYEQYF

D gene: .
J gene: TRBJ1-2
clone size: .
V gene: TRBV28
CDR3 DNA: TGTGCCAGCAGGCCGTCGGGGGAGGGTGGCTACACCTTC
CDR3 protein: CASRPSGEGGYTF

D gene: .
J gene: TRBJ2-3
clone size: .
V gene: TRBV10-3
CDR3 DNA: TGTGCCAGCCGAAGGGAGGGCACAGATACGCAGTATTTT
CDR3 protein: CASRREGTDTQYF

D gene: TRBD1
J gene: TRBJ1-5
clone size: .
V gene: TRBV10-3
CDR3 DNA: TGTGCCATCAGTGAGGGACAGGGAGTACAGCCCCAGCATTTT
CDR3 protein: CAISEGQGVQPQHF

D gene: TRBD1
J gene: TRBJ1-6
clone size: once
V gene: TRBV2
CDR3 DNA: TGTGCCAGCGGGACAGTTAATTCACCCCTCCACTTT
CDR3 protein: CASGTVNSPLHF

D gene: .
J gene: TRBJ1-5
clone size: .
V gene: TRBV28
CDR3 DNA: TGTGCCAGCGAGGAGGGAGGGTTGGATCAGCCCCAGCATTTT
CDR3 protein: CASEEGGLDQPQHF